Described below is a single TCR beta chain sequence and its context. This sample is drawn from a study of cytomegalovirus exposure and HLA in healthy donors. Researchers ran the PCR with 60 Vbeta and 13 Jbeta primers. TCRdb keeps only in-frame clones here, not all; method: immunoSEQ multiplex PCR. In the table there are some 97,000 clones, 75% to 85% of which are singletons. The receptor was isolated from a female donor in good health and CMV-seropositive. Sequencing used PBMCs.

The CDR3 region has the DNA TGCGCCAGCAGTCGGACTAGCGGTTTGAACAATGAGCAGTTCTTC. It translates to CASSRTSGLNNEQFF. V gene TRBV4-1 combines with J gene TRBJ2-1, with 10 nucleotides matching TRBD2. Trimming at V came to 6 bases and at J to 5 bases, leaving 7 bases not matched to a gene. This CDR3 comprises 15 residues. Germline V gene data show CDR1 as MGHRA and CDR2 as YSYEKL.